Included here is one TCR beta chain sequence, with context. These data are taken from a study of memory CD4+ T cells and cytomegalovirus serostatus. Across the study: This sample comes from healthy Belgian adults, about 10 CMV seropositive, approximately 25 seronegative.

The sort gate was single viable CD3+CD4+CD8-CD45RO+ cells for memory CD4+ T cells. The assay was immunoSEQ multiplex PCR, and TCRdb's table has in-frame clones only and misses some. The data contain roughly 49,000 clones, over 75% of them singletons. In germline, CDR1 is LNHDA, CDR2 SQIVND (reference sequence). This CDR3 spans 18 amino acids. V trimming: 3 bases; J trimming: 3 bases; junction bases outside the gene matches: 14. Sequencing used memory CD4+ T cells from blood. The TCR sequence derives from an adult in good health and CMV-seronegative. V and J are TRBV19 and TRBJ1-3; 7 bases are shared with TRBD1. In DNA form, the CDR3 reads TGTGCCAGTAGTATGGTAGGGAGGGGGCGAACGGATGGAAACACCATATATTTT. It is translated as CASSMVGRGRTDGNTIYF.